The present TCR beta chain was sequenced within a study of blood T cell repertoires in COVID-19. Overall study context: Acute and convalescent COVID-19 specimens originated in the United States, Italy and Spain. T cells, B-cell-depleted T cells, or PBMCs supplied cDNA or gDNA.

In the source study's methods: Reference gene primer amplification yielded estimated nucleated cell counts. Sequenced by immunoSEQ multiplex PCR; TCRdb stores in-frame clones only, minus some. V and J calls and clone size are as listed in that table; D and trimming were resolved from the DNA. The repertoire holds 200,000 to 250,000 clones, with more than 80% as singletons. Patients of the Seattle cohort, enrolled during active infection, were followed longitudinally. This CDR3 contains 17 residues. Germline values: CDR1 MNHEY, CDR2 SVGEGT. V shed 6 bases and J 2 bases; nucleotides not matched to a gene: 11.

Sequencing was performed on peripheral blood. The chain carries TRBV6-2 or TRBV6-3 and TRBJ2-3; 10 bases fit TRBD2. The clonotype was recovered from a man aged 30 to 45 with COVID-19, enrolled during active disease. The CDR3 sequence is CASSRQLAGGPTDTQYF. The DNA of the CDR3 is TGTGCCAGCAGCCGACAATTAGCGGGAGGCCCCACAGATACGCAGTATTTT.